The next 2 T cell receptor beta chains were all read from a single sample in a study of beta chain features in type 1 diabetes. Study results and limitations: Type 1 diabetes patients showed a moderate but significant shortening of TCRB CDR3s in all four CD4+ subsets.

The isolated RNA, all of it, was reverse transcribed, so expressed TCRB transcripts were what got sequenced. Clones were read by immunoSEQ multiplex PCR, and TCRdb kept only the in-frame ones, dropping some. The sample carries around 140,000 clones, about 10% recorded once. Antigen specificity for these receptors is unknown. The sample consisted of central memory CD4+ T cells from blood. The receptors were sampled from a young man with type 1 diabetes.

There are a few counts of this clone. The rearrangement links TRBV2 to TRBJ2-3; D possibly corresponds to TRBD2 (6 bases). This CDR3 region has 14 residues. With 11 bases removed from V and 6 bases from J, the gap between germline ends came to 21 bases. Germline values: CDR1 SNHLY, CDR2 FYNNEI. The chain's CDR3 is CADGGVNGQDTQYF. CDR3 sequence (DNA): TGTGCCGACGGAGGGGTAAATGGTCAGGATACGCAGTATTTT.

The V gene is TRBV18, the J gene TRBJ2-1, with D uncertain. V was pared by 1 base and J by 6 bases, with 4 bases between. Germline V CDR1 and CDR2: KGHSH, LQKENI. This CDR3 contains 12 residues. The DNA for the CDR3 is TGTGCCAGCTCACCACTACTCAATGAGCAGTTCTTC. Translated, it gives CASSPLLNEQFF.